The source of this T cell receptor (beta chain) is a study of response to subunit inactivated influenza vaccine. General observations from the study: That few new T cells are recruited by each seasonal influenza vaccination was the authors' suggestion.

TCRdb re-derived calls from the RT-PCR reads in MiXCR, one entry per CDR3 protein. The sample lists more than 700,000 distinct CDR3 sequences, approximately 21% occurring once. CDR3 length: 13 residues. The germline V gene has CDR1 SQVTM and CDR2 ANQGSEA. The germline V and J ends were trimmed by 6 bases and 0 bases, with 12 bases remaining between them. On this clonotype itself: Its target is unknown.

The rearrangement joins TRBV29-1 to TRBJ2-7, with TRBD1 as a possible D gene (6 bases). This TCR was sampled from a man aged 50 or older who received an inactivated influenza vaccine. The sample consisted of PBMCs from blood, taken about 5 days after vaccination. The CDR3 nucleotides are TGCAGCGTGTACGACAGGCGCTCCTACGAGCAGTACTTC. Amino acid sequence: CSVYDRRSYEQYF.